This T cell receptor beta chain was sequenced in a study of blood T cell repertoires in COVID-19. Overall study context: The study drew acute and convalescent COVID-19 samples from the United States, Italy and Spain. Sources were T cells, B-cell-depleted T cells, or PBMCs; the material itself was cDNA or gDNA.

In the original processing: Scientists estimated how many nucleated cells there were by amplifying reference gene primers. Sequencing used immunoSEQ multiplex PCR; TCRdb keeps in-frame clones, though not all of them. That table furnishes V, J and clone size, whereas the DNA furnished D and trimming. This repertoire shows hundreds of thousands of clones, 88% found once; its top ten account for approximately 1%. Participants' reported clinical history set cohort assignment. The sequenced sample consisted of PBMCs or T cells enriched from blood (not recorded which). This TCR was sampled from a woman aged 25 to 39 who had recovered from COVID-19.

CDR3 amino acids: CASRAPPVEKLFF. CDR3 nucleotide sequence: TGTGCCAGTAGGGCACCGCCCGTCGAAAAACTGTTTTTT. The V and J genes are TRBV19 and TRBJ1-4; D remains unclear. This CDR3 is 13 amino acids long. V lost 6 bases and J lost 8, with 13 bases in between. In germline, CDR1 is LNHDA, CDR2 SQIVND (reference sequence).